This T cell receptor beta chain was retrieved from a study of patients and donors after allogeneic stem cell transplantation. TCRdb used MiXCR to reprocess the RT-PCR reads, holding one entry per CDR3 protein. The sample holds some 230,000 distinct CDR3 sequences; roughly 13% are singletons and the top ten take 11%. The germline gives CDR1 MRHNA, CDR2 SNTAGT. The V gene lost 3 bases and the J gene lost 4 bases, with 9 bases spanning the gap. CDR3 length: 14 residues. The chain has TRBV6-4 and TRBJ2-2; the D is unclear. The sample consisted of blood, either unsorted or a sorted T cell fraction (not recorded which). The sequence was collected from a human donor who was either an allogeneic HSCT recipient or a stem cell or donor lymphocyte infusion donor (not recorded which). It is not recorded whose cells these are; they may come from a transplant donor. The DNA of the CDR3 is TGTGCCAGCAGTGAAATCCCGGCCACCGGGGAGCTGTTTTTT. Residues: CASSEIPATGELFF.